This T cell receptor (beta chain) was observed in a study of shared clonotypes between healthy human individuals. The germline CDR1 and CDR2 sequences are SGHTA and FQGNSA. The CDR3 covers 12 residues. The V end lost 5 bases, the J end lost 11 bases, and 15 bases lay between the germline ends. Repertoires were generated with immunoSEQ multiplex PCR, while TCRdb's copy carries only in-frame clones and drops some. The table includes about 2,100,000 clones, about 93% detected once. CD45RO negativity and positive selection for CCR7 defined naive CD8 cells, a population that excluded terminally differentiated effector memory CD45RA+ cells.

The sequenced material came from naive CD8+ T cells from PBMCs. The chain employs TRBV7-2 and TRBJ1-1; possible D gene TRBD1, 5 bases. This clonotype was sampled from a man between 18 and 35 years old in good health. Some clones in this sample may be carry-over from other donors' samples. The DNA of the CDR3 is TGTGCCAGCAGCCCGAGAGGGGTCGGGGCTTTCTTT. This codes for CASSPRGVGAFF. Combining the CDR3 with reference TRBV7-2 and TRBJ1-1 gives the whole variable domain GAGVSQSPSNKVTEKGKDVELRCDPISGHTALYWYRQSLGQGLEFLIYFQGNSAPDKSGLPSDRFSAERTGGSVSTLTIQRTQQEDSAVYLCASSPRGVGAFFGQGTRLTVV.